These 12 T cell receptor beta chains share one sample of origin, sequenced in a study of technical replicates of blood from a few donors. Measured with immunoSEQ multiplex PCR; TCRdb has only the in-frame clones, and not every one. The sample shows 55,000 to 75,000 clones, roughly 95% of them seen only once. Sequencing was done on a sample of PBMCs. All receptors derive from a human donor in good health. Some clones in this sample may be carry-over from other donors' samples.

The gene calls are TRBV10-3 and TRBJ2-7; 8 nucleotides align to TRBD2. The CDR3 extends over 15 amino acids. J was trimmed by 1 base and V by 4 bases; bases with no gene match: 6. In germline, CDR1 is ENHRY, CDR2 SYGVKD. The CDR3: CAISVGGDVSYEQYF. The CDR3 coding sequence is TGTGCCATCAGTGTCGGGGGGGACGTGTCCTACGAGCAGTACTTC.

The chain is built from TRBV30 and TRBJ2-2, with D perhaps matching TRBD1 (6 bases). V was trimmed by 3 bases and J by 4 bases, leaving 15 bases between them. The germline CDR1 and CDR2 sequences are GTSNPN and SVGIG (reference sequence). This CDR3 region has 15 residues. The CDR3 DNA sequence: TGTGCCTGGAGCAGGGGAGTTATGGGCACCGGGGAGCTGTTTTTT. Translated, it gives CAWSRGVMGTGELFF. The entire variable domain, with the rest obtained from reference TRBV30 and TRBJ2-2, is as follows: SQTIHQWPATLVQPVGSPLSLECTVEGTSNPNLYWYRQAAGRGLQLLFYSVGIGQISSEVPQNLSASRPQDRQFILSSKKLLLSDSGFYLCAWSRGVMGTGELFFGEGSRLTVL.

This chain connects TRBV12-5 to TRBJ1-1; no definite D call. Trimming removed 7 bases from V and 1 base from J, with 10 bases in between. This CDR3 is 13 amino acids long. CDR1 is LGHNT, CDR2 FRNRAP, per germline. The CDR3 protein is CASVEHENTEAFF. The CDR3 nucleotides are TGTGCTAGTGTGGAGCATGAGAACACTGAAGCTTTCTTT.

The rearrangement links TRBV7-2 to TRBJ2-7; 8 bases are a match to TRBD2. With 4 bases clipped from V and 4 bases from J, the junction kept 6 bases outside the gene matches. The CDR3 contains 14 residues. The germline V gene has CDR1 SGHTA and CDR2 FQGNSA. CDR3 sequence reads: CASSSHGGGYEQYF. The CDR3 region has the DNA TGTGCCAGCAGCTCCCACGGGGGGGGTTACGAGCAGTACTTC.

The V call is TRBV19, the J call TRBJ1-2, with TRBD1 identical over 8 bases. The CDR3 length is 16 residues. V trimming: 7 bases; J trimming: 2 bases; junction bases outside the gene matches: 12. Looked up from germline, CDR1 is LNHDA and CDR2 is SQIVND (reference sequence). CDR3 nucleotides: TGTGCCAGTACAGCGACGGCTACAGGGGGGAACTATGGCTACACCTTC. Encoded protein: CASTATATGGNYGYTF.

This chain links TRBV6-5 with TRBJ2-7; the D gene is possibly TRBD1 (5 bases). Germline-derived CDR1 and CDR2 are MNHEY and SVGAGI. This CDR3 comprises 13 residues. V shed 5 bases and J shed 0 bases, with 8 bases lying between them. The CDR3 loop is CASSKTVSYEQYF. The CDR3 DNA is TGTGCCAGCAGTAAGACAGTCTCCTACGAGCAGTACTTC.

The V and J genes are TRBV6-5 and TRBJ1-2; no reliable D call. Per germline, CDR1 MNHEY and CDR2 SVGAGI. The CDR3 is 14 residues long. With 2 bases removed from V and 0 bases from J, the gap between germline ends came to 7 bases. The CDR3, as DNA: TGTGCCAGCAGTTACGGCGGGGCTAACTATGGCTACACCTTC. Residues: CASSYGGANYGYTF.

The rearrangement joins TRBV19 to TRBJ1-5; D is perhaps TRBD1 (5 bases). Trimming took off 5 bases at V and 2 bases at J, with 16 bases between the two ends. This CDR3 spans 16 amino acids. Germline V CDR1 and CDR2: LNHDA, SQIVND (reference sequence). This CDR3 is CASSWASRAGNQPQHF. CDR3 DNA sequence: TGTGCCAGTAGTTGGGCCTCCAGGGCGGGCAATCAGCCCCAGCATTTT.

The chain employs TRBV6-5 and TRBJ2-5; no firm D call. V was pared by 6 bases and J by 1 base, with 9 bases between. Germline V CDR1 and CDR2: MNHEY, SVGAGI. The CDR3 has 13 amino acids. CDR3 coding DNA: TGTGCCAGCAGGCTAGTCTCCCAAGAGACCCAGTACTTC. Translated: CASRLVSQETQYF.

This rearrangement joins TRBV6-7 to TRBJ2-3; tentatively, D is TRBD2 (6 bases). TRBV6-7 is treated as an ORF (open reading frame) with a function not yet certain. This CDR3 contains 16 residues. V gave up 4 bases and J gave up 4 bases, with 18 bases separating them. The CDR3 nucleotides are TGTGCCAGCAGTTGCCCGACTAGGATAGGCGCAGATACGCAGTATTTT. This gives the protein CASSCPTRIGADTQYF.

V and J are TRBV2 and TRBJ1-2, with TRBD1 as a possible D gene (6 bases). CDR3 length: 15 residues. Trimming removed 5 bases at V and 8 bases at J, with 21 bases between. The V gene's germline CDR1 is SNHLY and CDR2 FYNNEI. The CDR3 region is CASSFDRPLQRGYTF. As DNA, the CDR3 is TGTGCCAGCAGTTTTGACAGGCCCTTACAACGGGGCTACACCTTC.

The rearrangement uses TRBV18 and TRBJ2-2; TRBD2 matches at 7 bases. V trimming: 2 bases; J trimming: 6 bases; junction bases outside the gene matches: 6. The length of the CDR3 is 15 residues. Germline CDR1 is KGHSH and CDR2 is LQKENI. The DNA for the CDR3 is TGTGCCAGCTCACCAGGACTAGGCTCACCCGGGGAGCTGTTTTTT. This encodes CASSPGLGSPGELFF.